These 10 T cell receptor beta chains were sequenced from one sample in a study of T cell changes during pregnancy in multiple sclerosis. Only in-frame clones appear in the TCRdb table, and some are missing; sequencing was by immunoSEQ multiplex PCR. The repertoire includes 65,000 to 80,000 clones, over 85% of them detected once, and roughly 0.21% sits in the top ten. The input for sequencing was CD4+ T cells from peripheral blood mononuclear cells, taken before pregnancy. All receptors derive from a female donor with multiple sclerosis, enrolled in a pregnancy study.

The CDR3 loop reads CASSLSREGWDNEQFF. CDR3 in DNA: TGTGCCAGCAGCTTGTCGCGGGAGGGATGGGACAATGAGCAGTTCTTC. The chain uses TRBV5-4 and TRBJ2-1; 9 positions agree with TRBD2. Trimming cost V 1 base and J 5 bases; bases outside gene matches: 7. The CDR3 length is 16 residues. CDR1 is SGHNT, CDR2 YYREEE, per germline (reference sequence).

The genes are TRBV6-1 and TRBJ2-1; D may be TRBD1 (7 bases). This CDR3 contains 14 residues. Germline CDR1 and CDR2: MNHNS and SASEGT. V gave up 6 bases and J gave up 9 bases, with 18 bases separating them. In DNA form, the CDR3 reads TGTGCCAGCAGATGGGACAGTGGGACTGGTGAGCAGTTCTTC. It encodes CASRWDSGTGEQFF.

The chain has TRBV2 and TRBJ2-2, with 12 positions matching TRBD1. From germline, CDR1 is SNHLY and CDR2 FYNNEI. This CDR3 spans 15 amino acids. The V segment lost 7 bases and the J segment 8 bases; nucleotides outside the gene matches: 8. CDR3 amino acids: CASTLGQGAGGELFF. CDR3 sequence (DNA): TGTGCCAGCACCCTGGGACAGGGGGCCGGAGGGGAGCTGTTTTTT.

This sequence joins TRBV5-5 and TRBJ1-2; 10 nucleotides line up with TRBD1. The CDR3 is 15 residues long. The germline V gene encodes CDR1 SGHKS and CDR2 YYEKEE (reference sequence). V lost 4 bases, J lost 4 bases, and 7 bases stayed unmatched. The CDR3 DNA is TGTGCCAGCAGCCAACGTGGGGACAGGGGCTATGGCTACACCTTC. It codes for CASSQRGDRGYGYTF. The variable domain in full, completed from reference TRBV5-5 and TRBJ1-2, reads DAGVTQSPTHLIKTRGQQVTLRCSPISGHKSVSWYQQVLGQGPQFIFQYYEKEERGRGNFPDRFSARQFPNYSSELNVNALLLGDSALYLCASSQRGDRGYGYTFGSGTRLTVV.

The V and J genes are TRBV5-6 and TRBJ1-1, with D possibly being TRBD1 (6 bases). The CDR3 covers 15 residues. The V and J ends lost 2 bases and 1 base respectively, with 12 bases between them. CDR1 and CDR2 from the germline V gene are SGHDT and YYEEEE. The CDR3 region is CASSLPGRGNTEAFF. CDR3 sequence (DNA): TGTGCCAGCAGCTTACCTGGCAGGGGGAACACTGAAGCTTTCTTT. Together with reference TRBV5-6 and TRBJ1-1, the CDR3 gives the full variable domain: DAGVTQSPTHLIKTRGQQVTLRCSPKSGHDTVSWYQQALGQGPQFIFQYYEEEERQRGNFPDRFSGHQFPNYSSELNVNALLLGDSALYLCASSLPGRGNTEAFFGQGTRLTVV.

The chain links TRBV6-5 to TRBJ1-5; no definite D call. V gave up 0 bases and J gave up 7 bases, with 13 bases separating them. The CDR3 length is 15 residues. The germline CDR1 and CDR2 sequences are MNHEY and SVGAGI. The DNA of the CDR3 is TGTGCCAGCAGTTACTCGACCTATAGGGAGCAGCCCCAGCATTTT. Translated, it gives CASSYSTYREQPQHF.

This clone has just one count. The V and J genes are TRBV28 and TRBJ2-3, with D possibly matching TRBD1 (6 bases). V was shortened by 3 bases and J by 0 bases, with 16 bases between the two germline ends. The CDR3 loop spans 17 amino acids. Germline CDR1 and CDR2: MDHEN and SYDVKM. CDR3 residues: CASSFALDRTSTDTQYF. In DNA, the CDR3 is TGTGCCAGCAGTTTCGCCCTCGACAGGACGAGCACAGATACGCAGTATTTT.

In nucleotides, the CDR3 is TGTGCCAGTAGTAACCAGGCCAGCTCCTACGAGCAGTACTTC. This codes for CASSNQASSYEQYF. This chain joins TRBV19 and TRBJ2-7; D is ambiguous. The CDR3 runs to 14 residues. The V end was cut by 4 bases, the J end by 0 bases, with 10 bases between. CDR1 is LNHDA and CDR2 is SQIVND in the germline V gene (reference sequence).

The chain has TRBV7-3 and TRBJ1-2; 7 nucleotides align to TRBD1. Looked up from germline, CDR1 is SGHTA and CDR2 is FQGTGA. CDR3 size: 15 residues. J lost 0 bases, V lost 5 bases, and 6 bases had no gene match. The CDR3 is CASSVDRVTNYGYTF. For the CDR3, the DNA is TGTGCCAGCAGCGTCGACAGGGTAACTAACTATGGCTACACCTTC.

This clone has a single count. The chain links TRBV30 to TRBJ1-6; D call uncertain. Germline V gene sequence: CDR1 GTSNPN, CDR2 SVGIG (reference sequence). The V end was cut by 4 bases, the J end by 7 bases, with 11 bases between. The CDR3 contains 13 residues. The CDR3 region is CAWNPGLNSPLHF. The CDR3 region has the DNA TGTGCCTGGAACCCAGGCCTAAATTCACCCCTCCACTTT.